The 5 T cell receptor beta chains listed next were all sequenced from one sample in a study of blood T cell repertoires in COVID-19. The method was immunoSEQ multiplex PCR; TCRdb's version includes in-frame clones alone and lacks a portion of them. The sample consists of 150,000 or so clones, around 84% of them appearing once. Sequencing input: peripheral blood. All receptors come from a woman in her forties or fifties in a cohort sampled during active or convalescent COVID-19.

For the CDR3, the DNA is TGTGCCAGCAGTTACTCGTCGACGGGAGCCTATGGCTACACCTTC. Translated: CASSYSSTGAYGYTF. The V and J genes are TRBV6-5 and TRBJ1-2; no clear D. Germline V gene sequence: CDR1 MNHEY, CDR2 SVGAGI. CDR3 size: 15 residues. Trimming took off 0 bases at V and 4 bases at J, with 12 bases between the two ends.

This rearrangement joins TRBV6-1 to TRBJ1-1, with 8 bases identical to TRBD1. CDR3 length: 16 amino acids. Germline V gene sequence: CDR1 MNHNS, CDR2 SASEGT. V lost 2 bases and J lost 1; bases outside the gene matches: 6. The CDR3 protein is CASSEQTGAWNTEAFF. CDR3 in DNA: TGTGCCAGCAGTGAACAGACAGGGGCGTGGAACACTGAAGCTTTCTTT.

The chain employs TRBV19 and TRBJ1-1; maybe TRBD1 (6 bases). CDR3 size: 12 residues. Between the trimmed V and J ends, which lost 6 bases and 2 bases, there was a span of 7 bases. Per germline, CDR1 LNHDA and CDR2 SQIVND (reference sequence). The CDR3 DNA reads TGTGCCAGTAGGGACAGAAACACTGAAGCTTTCTTT. This sequence encodes CASRDRNTEAFF.

Concerning this clone itself: Other DNA sequences in this sample translate to the same CDR3. The V and J genes are TRBV4-1 and TRBJ2-7; no reliable D call. The CDR3 length is 14 residues. Between the trimmed V and J ends, which lost 1 base and 2 bases, there was a span of 9 bases. The germline V gene has CDR1 MGHRA and CDR2 YSYEKL. The CDR3 loop is CASSQGYSTYEQYF. The DNA of the CDR3 is TGCGCCAGCAGCCAAGGTTACAGCACCTACGAGCAGTACTTC.

CDR3 bases: TGTGCCAGCAGCCCCCAGGGACAGGGGGGCTATGGCTACACCTTC. Translation gives CASSPQGQGGYGYTF. The chain has TRBV7-3 and TRBJ1-2; the match to TRBD1 covers 11 bases. V lost 5 bases, J lost 4 bases, and 6 bases stayed unmatched. This CDR3 contains 15 residues. Germline V lookup: CDR1 SGHTA, CDR2 FQGTGA. The entire variable domain, with the rest obtained from reference TRBV7-3 and TRBJ1-2, is as follows: GAGVSQTPSNKVTEKGKYVELRCDPISGHTALYWYRQSLGQGPEFLIYFQGTGAADDSGLPNDRFFAVRPEGSVSTLKIQRTERGDSAVYLCASSPQGQGGYGYTFGSGTRLTVV.